The rows below give T cell receptor beta chains drawn from one sample of a study of identical twins. TCRdb re-called the 5' RACE reads through MiXCR, storing one row per CDR3 protein. The table shows over 550,000 distinct CDR3 sequences, with around 7.4% occurring only once. This same sample was also part of a study on yellow fever vaccine responses in identical twins.

Sequenced: PBMCs. All receptors derive from a woman younger than 35 in good health. Both conserved end residues are part of each CDR3. Fields, in order: J gene, D gene, V gene, clone size, CDR3 protein, CDR3 DNA. A D gene is named only where the DNA matches it firmly. A row's size may be missing; if present it is once, few, many or a size class.

j_gene: TRBJ2-7; d_gene: -; v_gene: TRBV25-1; abundance: -; CDR3aa: CASSAGAIYEQYF; CDR3nt: TGTGCCAGCAGTGCGGGGGCAATCTACGAGCAGTACTTC
j_gene: TRBJ2-7; d_gene: -; v_gene: TRBV4-2; abundance: few; CDR3aa: CASSQDVGSSSYEQYF; CDR3nt: TGTGCCAGCAGCCAAGATGTCGGCAGTAGCTCCTACGAGCAGTACTTC
j_gene: TRBJ1-5; d_gene: TRBD1; v_gene: TRBV5-1; abundance: few; CDR3aa: CASSFTGEGQPQHF; CDR3nt: TGCGCCAGCAGCTTCACAGGGGAGGGGCAGCCCCAGCATTTT
j_gene: TRBJ1-2; d_gene: -; v_gene: TRBV29-1; abundance: many; CDR3aa: CSVVDPGYGYTF; CDR3nt: TGCAGCGTCGTCGATCCTGGCTATGGCTACACCTTC
j_gene: TRBJ2-3; d_gene: -; v_gene: TRBV7-2; abundance: -; CDR3aa: CASSLSRERTDTQYF; CDR3nt: TGTGCCAGCAGCTTAAGTCGGGAGAGAACAGATACGCAGTATTTT
j_gene: TRBJ2-2; d_gene: TRBD1; v_gene: TRBV28; abundance: -; CDR3aa: CATVGQGYTGELFF; CDR3nt: TGTGCCACAGTAGGACAGGGCTACACCGGGGAGCTGTTTTTT
j_gene: TRBJ2-3; d_gene: -; v_gene: TRBV15; abundance: many; CDR3aa: CATSRPPLSTDTQYF; CDR3nt: TGTGCCACCAGCAGACCGCCGCTTAGCACAGATACGCAGTATTTT
j_gene: TRBJ2-5; d_gene: TRBD1; v_gene: TRBV2; abundance: -; CDR3aa: CASSGPGQYQETQYF; CDR3nt: TGTGCCAGCAGTGGGCCGGGACAGTACCAAGAGACCCAGTACTTC
j_gene: TRBJ2-4; d_gene: TRBD2; v_gene: TRBV29-1; abundance: few; CDR3aa: CSVGLAGNIQYF; CDR3nt: TGCAGCGTTGGACTAGCGGGAAACATTCAGTACTTC
j_gene: TRBJ2-4; d_gene: -; v_gene: TRBV6-5; abundance: -; CDR3aa: CASSFLRGAKNIQYF; CDR3nt: TGTGCCAGCAGTTTTCTTAGGGGGGCCAAAAACATTCAGTACTTC
j_gene: TRBJ2-2; d_gene: -; v_gene: TRBV20-1; abundance: -; CDR3aa: CSAEGGANTGELFF; CDR3nt: TGCAGTGCCGAGGGCGGAGCGAACACCGGGGAGCTGTTTTTT
j_gene: TRBJ2-2; d_gene: -; v_gene: TRBV12-3/TRBV12-4; abundance: few; CDR3aa: CASSSSSVTGELFF; CDR3nt: TGTGCCAGCAGTTCCTCTAGCGTCACCGGGGAGCTGTTTTTT
j_gene: TRBJ2-1; d_gene: -; v_gene: TRBV24-1; abundance: many; CDR3aa: CATSDFSGSYNEQFF; CDR3nt: TGTGCCACCAGTGATTTTAGCGGCAGCTACAATGAGCAGTTCTTC
j_gene: TRBJ1-5; d_gene: -; v_gene: TRBV10-3; abundance: many; CDR3aa: CAISESGAKQPQHF; CDR3nt: TGTGCCATCAGTGAGTCGGGGGCGAAGCAGCCCCAGCATTTT
j_gene: TRBJ2-2; d_gene: TRBD2; v_gene: TRBV2; abundance: few; CDR3aa: CASSPLAGGPDGELFF; CDR3nt: TGTGCCAGCAGTCCCCTAGCGGGGGGGCCCGACGGGGAGCTGTTTTTT
j_gene: TRBJ2-3; d_gene: -; v_gene: TRBV10-3; abundance: few; CDR3aa: CAIASGTADTQYF; CDR3nt: TGTGCCATCGCCTCGGGGACGGCAGATACGCAGTATTTT